The clone carrying this T cell receptor beta chain occurred many times. Antigen: not known. The data belong to a study of blood T cells in healthy people across ages. Study-wide findings and caveats: It was held that the diversity estimates obtained from one million T cells were underestimates.

Each sample provided at least 5 micrograms of extracted total RNA. A second about 7 to 12 cycle PCR used barcoded and J-beta primers. Researchers report that a template-switch adaptor with 12 random nucleotides tagged each cDNA molecule. Sequencing yielded, for each sample, at least 2.5 million paired-end reads carrying CDR3. TCRdb re-called the 5' RACE reads with MiXCR, one entry per CDR3 protein. The table lists hundreds of thousands of distinct CDR3 sequences, roughly 29% of them singletons. Germline-derived CDR1 and CDR2 are SGDLS and YYNGEE. Trimming left V 0 bases short and J 3 bases short, with 12 bases between. This CDR3 has 15 amino acids.

The chain is built from TRBV9 and TRBJ2-5; tentatively, D is TRBD1 or TRBD2 (6 bases each). Sequenced sample: blood. This sequence originates from a woman between 65 and 79 years old in good health. As DNA, the CDR3 is TGTGCCAGCAGCGTAGCTGGGGGCGGGAAAGAGACCCAGTACTTC. Protein product: CASSVAGGGKETQYF.